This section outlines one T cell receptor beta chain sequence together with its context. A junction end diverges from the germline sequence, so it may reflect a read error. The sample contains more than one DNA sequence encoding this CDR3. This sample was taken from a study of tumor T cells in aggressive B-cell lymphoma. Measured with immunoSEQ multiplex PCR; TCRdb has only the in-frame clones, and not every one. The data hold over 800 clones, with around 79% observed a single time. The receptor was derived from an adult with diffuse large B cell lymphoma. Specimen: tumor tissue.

CDR3 DNA sequence: TGCAGCGTTGAGGGGACTAGCGGGGGGCCCTTGGGTAATGAGCAATTCTTC. Encoded protein: CSVEGTSGGPLGNEQFF. This chain links TRBV29-1 with TRBJ2-1; TRBD2 agrees at 15 bases. CDR1 and CDR2 from the germline V gene are SQVTM and ANQGSEA. The CDR3 sequence is 17 residues long.